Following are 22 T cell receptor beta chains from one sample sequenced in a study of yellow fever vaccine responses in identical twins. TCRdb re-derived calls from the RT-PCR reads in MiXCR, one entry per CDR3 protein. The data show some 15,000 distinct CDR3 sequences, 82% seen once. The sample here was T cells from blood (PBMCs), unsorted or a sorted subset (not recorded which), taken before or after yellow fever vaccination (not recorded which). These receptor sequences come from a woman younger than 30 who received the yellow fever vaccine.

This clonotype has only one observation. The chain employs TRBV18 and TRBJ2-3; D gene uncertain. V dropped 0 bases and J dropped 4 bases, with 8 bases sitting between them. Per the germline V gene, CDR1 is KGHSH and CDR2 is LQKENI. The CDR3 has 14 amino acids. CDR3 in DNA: TGTGCCAGCTCACCACCGGAGCCTTCAGATACGCAGTATTTT. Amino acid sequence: CASSPPEPSDTQYF.

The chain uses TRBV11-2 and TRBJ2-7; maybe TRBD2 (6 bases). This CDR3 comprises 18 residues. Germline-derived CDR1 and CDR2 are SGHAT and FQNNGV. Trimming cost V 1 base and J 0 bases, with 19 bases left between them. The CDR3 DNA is TGTGCCAGCAGCTTAGTTCCTGGGGCTAGCGCGAGCTCCTACGAGCAGTACTTC. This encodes CASSLVPGASASSYEQYF.

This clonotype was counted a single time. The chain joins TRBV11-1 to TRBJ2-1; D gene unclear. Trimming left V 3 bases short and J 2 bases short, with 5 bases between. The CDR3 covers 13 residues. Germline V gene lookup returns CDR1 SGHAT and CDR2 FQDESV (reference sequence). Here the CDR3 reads CASSFWPYNEQFF. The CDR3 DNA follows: TGTGCCAGCAGCTTTTGGCCCTACAATGAGCAGTTCTTC.

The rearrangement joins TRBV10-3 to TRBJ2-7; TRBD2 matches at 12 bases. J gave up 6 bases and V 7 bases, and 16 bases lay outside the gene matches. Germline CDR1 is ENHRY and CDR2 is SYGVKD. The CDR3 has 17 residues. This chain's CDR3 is CAITPTLAGGSLSEQYF. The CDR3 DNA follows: TGTGCCATCACCCCTACGCTAGCGGGAGGGTCCCTTTCCGAGCAGTACTTC.

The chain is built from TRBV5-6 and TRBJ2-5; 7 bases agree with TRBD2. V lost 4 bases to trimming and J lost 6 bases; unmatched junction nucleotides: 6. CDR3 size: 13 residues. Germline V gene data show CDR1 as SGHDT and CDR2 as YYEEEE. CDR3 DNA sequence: TGTGCCAGCAGCGGGGGGACTATCAAGACCCAGTACTTC. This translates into CASSGGTIKTQYF.

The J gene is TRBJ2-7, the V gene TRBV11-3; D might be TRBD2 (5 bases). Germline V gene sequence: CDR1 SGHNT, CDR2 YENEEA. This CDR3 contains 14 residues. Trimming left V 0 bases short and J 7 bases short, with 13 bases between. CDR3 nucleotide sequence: TGTGCCAGCAGCTTAGACCGACTCGGGGTAGAGCAGTACTTC. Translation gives CASSLDRLGVEQYF.

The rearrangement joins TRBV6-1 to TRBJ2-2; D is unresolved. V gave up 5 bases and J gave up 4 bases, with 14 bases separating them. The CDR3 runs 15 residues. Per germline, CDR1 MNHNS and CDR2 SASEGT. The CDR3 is CASSTPTDFTGELFF. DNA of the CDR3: TGTGCCAGCAGTACCCCCACCGACTTCACCGGGGAGCTGTTTTTT.

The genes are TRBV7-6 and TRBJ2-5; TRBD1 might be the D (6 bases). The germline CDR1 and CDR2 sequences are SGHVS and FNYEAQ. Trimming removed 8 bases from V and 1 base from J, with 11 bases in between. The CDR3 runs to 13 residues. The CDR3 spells CASRRGGQETQYF. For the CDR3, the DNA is TGTGCCAGCCGCCGAGGGGGCCAAGAGACCCAGTACTTC.

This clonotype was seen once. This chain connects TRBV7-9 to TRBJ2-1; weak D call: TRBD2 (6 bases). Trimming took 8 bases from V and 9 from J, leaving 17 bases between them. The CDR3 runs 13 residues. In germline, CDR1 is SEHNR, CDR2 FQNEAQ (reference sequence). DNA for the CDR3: TGTGCCAGCCTGGGACTCCCCTTGGGTGAGCAGTTCTTC. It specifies CASLGLPLGEQFF. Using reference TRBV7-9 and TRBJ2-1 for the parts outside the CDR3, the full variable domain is DTGVSQNPRHKITKRGQNVTFRCDPISEHNRLYWYRQTLGQGPEFLTYFQNEAQLEKSRLLSDRFSAERPKGSFSTLEIQRTEQGDSAMYLCASLGLPLGEQFFGPGTRLTVL.

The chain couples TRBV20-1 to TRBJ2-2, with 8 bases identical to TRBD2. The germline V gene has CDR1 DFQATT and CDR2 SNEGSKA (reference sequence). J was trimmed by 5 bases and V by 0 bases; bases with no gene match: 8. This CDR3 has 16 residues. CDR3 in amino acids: CSARDPAGVGTGELFF. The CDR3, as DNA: TGCAGTGCTAGAGACCCAGCGGGAGTGGGGACCGGGGAGCTGTTTTTT.

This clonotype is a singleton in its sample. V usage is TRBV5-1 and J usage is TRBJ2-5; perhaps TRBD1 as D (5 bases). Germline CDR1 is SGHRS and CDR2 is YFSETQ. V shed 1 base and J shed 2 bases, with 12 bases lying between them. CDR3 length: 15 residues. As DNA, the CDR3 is TGCGCCAGCAGCTTGTGGCCAGGGCCTCAAGAGACCCAGTACTTC. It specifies CASSLWPGPQETQYF.

CDR3 in amino acids: CASSLERDEQFF. The CDR3 DNA follows: TGCGCCAGCAGCTTGGAACGAGACGAGCAGTTCTTC. The chain recombines TRBV5-1 with TRBJ2-1; D uncertain. The CDR3 covers 12 residues. V was pared by 0 bases and J by 10 bases, with 8 bases between. The germline gives CDR1 SGHRS, CDR2 YFSETQ.

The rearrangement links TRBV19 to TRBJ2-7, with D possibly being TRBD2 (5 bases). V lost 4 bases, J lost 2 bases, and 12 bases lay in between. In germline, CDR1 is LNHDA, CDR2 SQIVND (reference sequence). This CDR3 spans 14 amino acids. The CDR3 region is CASSSLTGTYEQYF. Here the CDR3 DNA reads TGTGCCAGTAGTAGTCTGACGGGGACCTACGAGCAGTACTTC.

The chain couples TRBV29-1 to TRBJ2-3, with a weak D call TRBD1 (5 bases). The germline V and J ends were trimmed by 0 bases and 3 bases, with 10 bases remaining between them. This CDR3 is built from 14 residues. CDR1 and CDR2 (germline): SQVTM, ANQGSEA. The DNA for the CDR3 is TGCAGCGTTGAAGATACAGGAGAGACAGATACGCAGTATTTT. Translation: CSVEDTGETDTQYF.

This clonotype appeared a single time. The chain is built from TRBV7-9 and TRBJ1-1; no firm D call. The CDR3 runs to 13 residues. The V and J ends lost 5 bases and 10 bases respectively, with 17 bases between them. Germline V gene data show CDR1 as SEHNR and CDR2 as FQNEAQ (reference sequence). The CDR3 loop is CASSPVGDTRAFF. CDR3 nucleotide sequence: TGTGCCAGCAGCCCTGTAGGCGACACCAGAGCTTTCTTT.

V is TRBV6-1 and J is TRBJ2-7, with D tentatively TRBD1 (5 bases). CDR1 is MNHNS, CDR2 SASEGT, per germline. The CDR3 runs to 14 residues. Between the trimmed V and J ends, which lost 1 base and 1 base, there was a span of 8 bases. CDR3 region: CASSEGQMSYEQYF. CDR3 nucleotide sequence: TGTGCCAGCAGTGAAGGACAGATGTCCTACGAGCAGTACTTC.

The CDR3 spells CASSKGQDSYEQYF. The DNA for the CDR3 is TGTGCCAGCAGTAAAGGACAGGACTCCTACGAGCAGTACTTC. The genes are TRBV27 and TRBJ2-7, with 7 bases aligning to TRBD1. The trim removed 5 bases at V and 0 bases at J, leaving 4 bases unmatched. CDR1 and CDR2 from the germline V gene are MNHEY and SMNVEV (reference sequence). The CDR3 extends over 14 amino acids.

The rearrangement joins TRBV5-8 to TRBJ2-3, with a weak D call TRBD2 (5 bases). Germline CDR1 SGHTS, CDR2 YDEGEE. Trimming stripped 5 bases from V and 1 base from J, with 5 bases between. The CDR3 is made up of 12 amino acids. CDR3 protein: CASRRGTDTQYF. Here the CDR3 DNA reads TGTGCCAGCAGGCGGGGCACAGATACGCAGTATTTT.

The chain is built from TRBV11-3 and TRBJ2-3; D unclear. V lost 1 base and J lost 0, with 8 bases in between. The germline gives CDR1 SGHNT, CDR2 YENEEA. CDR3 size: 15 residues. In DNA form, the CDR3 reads TGTGCCAGCAGCTTAGGCCCGGCTAGCACAGATACGCAGTATTTT. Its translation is CASSLGPASTDTQYF.

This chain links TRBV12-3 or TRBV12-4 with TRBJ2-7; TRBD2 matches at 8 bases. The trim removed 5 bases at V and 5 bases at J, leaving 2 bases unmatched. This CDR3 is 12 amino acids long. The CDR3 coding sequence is TGTGCCAGCAGTCGGGGGGGCAACGAGCAGTACTTC. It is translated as CASSRGGNEQYF.

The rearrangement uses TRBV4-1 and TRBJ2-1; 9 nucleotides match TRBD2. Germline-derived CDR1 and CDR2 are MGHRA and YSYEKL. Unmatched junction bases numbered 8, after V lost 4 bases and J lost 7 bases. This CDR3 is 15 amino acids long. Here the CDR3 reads CASSPPSGAWNEQFF. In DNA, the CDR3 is TGCGCCAGCAGCCCCCCTAGCGGGGCGTGGAATGAGCAGTTCTTC.

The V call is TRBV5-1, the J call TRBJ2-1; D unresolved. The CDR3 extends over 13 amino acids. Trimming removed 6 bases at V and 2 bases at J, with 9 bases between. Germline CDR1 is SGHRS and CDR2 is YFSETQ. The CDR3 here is CASKKQTYNEQFF. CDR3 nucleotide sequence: TGCGCCAGCAAGAAACAGACCTACAATGAGCAGTTCTTC.